This T cell receptor (beta chain) was sequenced in a study of T cell repertoires in cytomegalovirus infection. Looking at the study overall: In the study, CMV epitopes included recently identified HLA-C-restricted and well-studied HLA-B-restricted ones.

Concerning this clonotype: Antigen: not known.

The CDR3 runs 16 residues. Germline assignment: CDR1 MNHEY and CDR2 SVGEGT. V trimming: 5 bases; J trimming: 6 bases; junction bases outside the gene matches: 9. A single record per CDR3 protein comes from TCRdb applying MiXCR to the reads. The sample shows around 710,000 distinct CDR3 sequences, almost 30% of them seen only once. Study findings and constraints: Public TCR beta family frequency separated CMV-and-HLA carriers, including in an independent cohort. Predominance within the ex vivo response was attributable to HLA-C-restricted CMV-specific TCR beta clonotypes.

This specimen consisted of cultured CD8+ T cells from PBMCs, obtained from culture after CMV antigen stimulation. V usage is TRBV6-2 or TRBV6-3 and J usage is TRBJ2-1; 11 positions agree with TRBD1. This TCR derives from a human donor in good health (CMV status not recorded). Some clones in this sample may be carry-over from other donors' samples. The CDR3 nucleotides read TGTGCCAGCAGTACTGGACAGGGGGCGAGACGCAATGAGCAGTTCTTC. It translates to CASSTGQGARRNEQFF.